Listed here are 15 T cell receptor beta chains from one sample, sequenced in a study of blood T cells in healthy people across ages. It was with a sample-barcoded 5' primer and a J-beta primer mix that a second PCR of roughly 6 to 11 cycles was run. TCRdb used MiXCR to reprocess the 5' RACE reads, holding one entry per CDR3 protein. The sample has some 930,000 distinct CDR3 sequences; 25% to 30% are singletons. The same data also went into a second study, on T cells of mothers and their children.

The specimen was blood. The receptors shown here come from a woman aged 40 to 50 in good health.

J is TRBJ2-1 and V is TRBV5-5, with 7 bases matching TRBD1. The V gene end was trimmed by 6 bases and the J gene end by 7 bases; junction bases not matched to a gene: 13. The germline V gene has CDR1 SGHKS and CDR2 YYEKEE (reference sequence). There are 15 residues in the CDR3. This CDR3 is CASNPGRAGGNEQFF. The CDR3 region has the DNA TGTGCCAGCAACCCCGGCCGGGCAGGGGGAAATGAGCAGTTCTTC.

Details on this clonotype: A much larger clone sits a single nucleotide away, making a read error possible. The chain combines TRBV7-2 with TRBJ2-4; weak D call: TRBD1 (6 bases). The CDR3 is made up of 14 amino acids. Germline values: CDR1 SGHTA, CDR2 FQGNSA. V shed 11 bases and J shed 13 bases, with 27 bases lying between them. CDR3 in amino acids: CAVPGHIFYNEQYF. The CDR3 nucleotides read TGTGCCGTACCGGGACACATATTCTACAATGAGCAGTACTTC.

V and J are TRBV12-3 or TRBV12-4 and TRBJ2-7, with 7 bases lining up with TRBD2. The CDR3 totals 14 residues. Unmatched junction bases numbered 8, after V lost 3 bases and J lost 6 bases. The CDR3 DNA follows: TGTGCCAGCAGTTTCTCGGGGGGTGACCCCGAGCAGTACTTC. It translates to CASSFSGGDPEQYF.

The rearrangement joins TRBV20-1 to TRBJ1-1, with D possibly being TRBD1 (5 bases). V lost 6 bases, J lost 0 bases, and 17 bases lay in between. The V gene's germline CDR1 is DFQATT and CDR2 SNEGSKA (reference sequence). The CDR3 has 15 amino acids. The CDR3 DNA reads TGCAGTGCAAACGGCAGGGCGACTTTGAACACTGAAGCTTTCTTT. Translated: CSANGRATLNTEAFF.

This clonotype was seen once. The V call is TRBV29-1, the J call TRBJ2-2; D may be TRBD2 (6 bases). Germline CDR1 SQVTM, CDR2 ANQGSEA. The CDR3 covers 13 residues. V shed 7 bases and J shed 0 bases, with 9 bases lying between them. The DNA for the CDR3 is TGCAGCGGGGCGGGGCCGAACACCGGGGAGCTGTTTTTT. Protein product: CSGAGPNTGELFF.

The chain uses TRBV7-2 and TRBJ2-1, with TRBD2 matching over 9 bases. This CDR3 comprises 15 residues. Germline loops: CDR1 SGHTA, CDR2 FQGNSA. Unmatched junction bases numbered 6, after V lost 4 bases and J lost 5 bases. The CDR3 DNA reads as TGTGCCAGCAGCTCGCGGGGGGGCTGGAACAATGAGCAGTTCTTC. This sequence encodes CASSSRGGWNNEQFF.

This clonotype was observed a few times. The CDR3 spells CASSYQGLAGELFF. DNA for the CDR3: TGTGCCAGTAGTTACCAGGGGTTAGCCGGGGAGCTGTTTTTT. V usage is TRBV19 and J usage is TRBJ2-2; D perhaps matches TRBD1 (6 bases). V lost 5 bases, J lost 6 bases, and 13 bases lay in between. The CDR3 consists of 14 residues. Germline loops: CDR1 LNHDA, CDR2 SQIVND (reference sequence).

In its sample, this clonotype was seen once. A junction end diverges from the germline sequence, so it may reflect a read error. This rearrangement joins TRBV4-1 to TRBJ1-5; maybe TRBD1 (5 bases). CDR3 length: 15 residues. Per germline, CDR1 MGHRA and CDR2 YSYEKL. CDR3 bases: TGCGCCGGCAGCCTACGGGACCTTGACAATCAGCCCCAGCATTTT. It yields the protein CAGSLRDLDNQPQHF.

The V and J genes are TRBV20-1 and TRBJ2-4, with D possibly matching TRBD2 (6 bases). The end of the DNA fits TRBJ2-7 better, so the J call may be wrong. The CDR3 has 13 amino acids. Germline V gives CDR1 DFQATT, CDR2 SNEGSKA (reference sequence). CDR3 DNA: TGCAGTGCCAACCCCGGGGGTAACTACGAGCAGTACTTC. Translation: CSANPGGNYEQYF.

The chain carries TRBV20-1 and TRBJ2-1; D possibly corresponds to TRBD2 (5 bases). Germline loops: CDR1 DFQATT, CDR2 SNEGSKA (reference sequence). CDR3 length equals 14 residues. V shed 0 bases and J shed 4 bases, with 10 bases lying between them. CDR3 DNA: TGCAGTGCTAGAGACTACGGGGTATACAATGAGCAGTTCTTC. It is translated as CSARDYGVYNEQFF.

The chain employs TRBV5-1 and TRBJ2-1; D is unclear. The CDR3 totals 15 residues. Deletions cut 1 base from V and 1 base from J, with 9 bases between. Germline lookup yields CDR1 SGHRS and CDR2 YFSETQ. The CDR3, as DNA: TGCGCCAGCAGCTTGAGTTCTACTTCCTACAATGAGCAGTTCTTC. This codes for CASSLSSTSYNEQFF.

This clonotype was observed many times. The chain recombines TRBV29-1 with TRBJ2-7; D tentatively fits TRBD1 or TRBD2 (6 bases each). This CDR3 has 13 residues. CDR1 is SQVTM and CDR2 is ANQGSEA in the germline V gene. Trimming removed 5 bases at V and 7 bases at J, with 18 bases between. CDR3 sequence: CSVIMEGGGEQYF. In DNA, the CDR3 is TGCAGCGTTATTATGGAGGGGGGCGGGGAGCAGTACTTC.

The CDR3 nucleotides are TGTGCCAGCAGCAACCCCAGAACCAGACAGTCCCTTAGCAATCAGCCCCAGCATTTT. Translation gives CASSNPRTRQSLSNQPQHF. The chain links TRBV12-3 or TRBV12-4 to TRBJ1-5, with D perhaps TRBD1 (5 bases). Trimming left V 6 bases short and J 0 bases short, with 24 bases between. This CDR3 is built from 19 residues.

This clonotype was seen more than once but under ten times. The chain joins TRBV7-2 to TRBJ2-5; 8 bases align to TRBD2. This CDR3 has 18 amino acids. CDR1 and CDR2 from the germline V gene are SGHTA and FQGNSA. V lost 2 bases to trimming and J lost 4 bases; unmatched junction nucleotides: 15. The CDR3 sequence: CASSLPGLEARWGETQYF. Written as DNA, the CDR3 is TGTGCCAGCAGCTTACCGGGACTAGAGGCTCGGTGGGGAGAGACCCAGTACTTC.

Ten or more counts support this clonotype. The rearrangement uses TRBV5-1 and TRBJ1-1; D call uncertain. This CDR3 comprises 15 residues. V gave up 4 bases and J gave up 0 bases, with 13 bases separating them. Germline lookup yields CDR1 SGHRS and CDR2 YFSETQ. The CDR3 DNA sequence: TGCGCCAGCAGCCCTCCCGGATCTTTGAACACTGAAGCTTTCTTT. Its translation is CASSPPGSLNTEAFF.